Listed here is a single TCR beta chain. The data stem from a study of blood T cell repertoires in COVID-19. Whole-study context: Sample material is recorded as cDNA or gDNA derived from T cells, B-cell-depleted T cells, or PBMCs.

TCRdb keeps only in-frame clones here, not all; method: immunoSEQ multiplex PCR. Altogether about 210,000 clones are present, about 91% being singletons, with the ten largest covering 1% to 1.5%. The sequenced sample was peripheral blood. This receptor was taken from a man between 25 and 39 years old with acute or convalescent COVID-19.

This CDR3 is CASSLRGLDTQYF. The CDR3 DNA reads as TGTGCCAGCAGTTTAAGGGGGCTGGATACGCAGTATTTT. The V call is TRBV11-2, the J call TRBJ2-3, with 7 nucleotides matching TRBD1. V lost 6 bases to trimming and J lost 6 bases; unmatched junction nucleotides: 6. CDR1 is SGHAT and CDR2 is FQNNGV in the germline V gene. The CDR3 runs 13 residues.